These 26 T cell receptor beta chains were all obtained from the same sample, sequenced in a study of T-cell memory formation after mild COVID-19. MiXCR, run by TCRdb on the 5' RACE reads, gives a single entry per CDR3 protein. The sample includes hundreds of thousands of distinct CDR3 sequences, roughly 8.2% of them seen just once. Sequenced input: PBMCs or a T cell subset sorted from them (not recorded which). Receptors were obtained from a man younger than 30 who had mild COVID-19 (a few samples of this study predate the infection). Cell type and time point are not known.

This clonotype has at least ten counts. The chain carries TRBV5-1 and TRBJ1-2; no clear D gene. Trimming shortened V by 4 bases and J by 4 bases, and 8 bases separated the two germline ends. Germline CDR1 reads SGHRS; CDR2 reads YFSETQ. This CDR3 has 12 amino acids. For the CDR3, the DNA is TGCGCCAGCAGCCAAGACCCCTATGGCTACACCTTC. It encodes CASSQDPYGYTF.

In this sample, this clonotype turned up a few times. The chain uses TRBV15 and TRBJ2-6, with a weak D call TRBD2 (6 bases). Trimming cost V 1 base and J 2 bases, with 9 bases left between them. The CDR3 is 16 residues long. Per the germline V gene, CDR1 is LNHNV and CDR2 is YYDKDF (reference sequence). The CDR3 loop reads CATSRVGGAGANVLTF. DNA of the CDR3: TGTGCCACCAGCAGAGTAGGAGGGGCTGGGGCCAACGTCCTGACTTTC.

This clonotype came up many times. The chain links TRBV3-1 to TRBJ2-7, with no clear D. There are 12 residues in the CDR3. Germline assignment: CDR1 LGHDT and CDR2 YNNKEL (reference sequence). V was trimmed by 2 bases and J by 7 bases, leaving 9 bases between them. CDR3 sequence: CASSQNGREQYF. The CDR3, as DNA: TGTGCCAGCAGCCAAAACGGGCGAGAGCAGTACTTC.

CDR3 in amino acids: CSALDGSRGYTF. The CDR3 DNA reads TGCAGTGCTCTGGACGGATCGCGTGGCTACACCTTC. V gene TRBV20-1 combines with J gene TRBJ1-2; D not certain. The CDR3 is 12 residues long. CDR1 is DFQATT and CDR2 is SNEGSKA in the germline V gene (reference sequence). The V and J ends lost 5 bases and 7 bases respectively, with 14 bases between them.

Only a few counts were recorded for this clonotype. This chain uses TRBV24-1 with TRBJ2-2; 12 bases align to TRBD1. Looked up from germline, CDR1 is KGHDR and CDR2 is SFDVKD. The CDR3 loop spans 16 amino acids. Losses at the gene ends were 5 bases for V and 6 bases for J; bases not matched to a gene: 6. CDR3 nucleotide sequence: TGTGCCACCAGTGGTACCGGGACAGGGGGCCCCGGGGAGCTGTTTTTT. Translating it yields CATSGTGTGGPGELFF.

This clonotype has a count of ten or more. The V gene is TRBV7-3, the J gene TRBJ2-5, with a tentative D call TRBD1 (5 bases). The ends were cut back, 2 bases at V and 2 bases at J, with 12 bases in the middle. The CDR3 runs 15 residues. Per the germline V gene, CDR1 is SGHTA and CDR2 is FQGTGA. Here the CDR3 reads CASSLYRSNQETQYF. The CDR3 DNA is TGTGCCAGCAGCTTATACAGGAGCAATCAAGAGACCCAGTACTTC.

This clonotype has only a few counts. CDR3 sequence reads: CASSSRGPKETQYF. The DNA of the CDR3 is TGTGCCAGCAGTTCCCGGGGCCCTAAAGAGACCCAGTACTTC. This sequence joins TRBV12-3 or TRBV12-4 and TRBJ2-5; D is possibly TRBD1 or TRBD2 (5 bases each). The V end was cut by 4 bases, the J end by 3 bases, with 12 bases between. The length of the CDR3 is 14 residues.

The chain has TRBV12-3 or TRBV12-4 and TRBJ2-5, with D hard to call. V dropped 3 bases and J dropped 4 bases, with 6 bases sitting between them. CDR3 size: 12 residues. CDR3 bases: TGTGCCAGCAGTTTTCTGCTAGAGACCCAGTACTTC. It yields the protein CASSFLLETQYF.

The CDR3 DNA sequence: TGTGCCAGCAGACTAGCGACAGATACGCAGTATTTT. This translates into CASRLATDTQYF. The chain carries TRBV25-1 and TRBJ2-3, with 7 bases lining up with TRBD2. The germline V gene encodes CDR1 MGHDK and CDR2 SYGVNS. This CDR3 is built from 12 residues. The trim removed 6 bases at V and 3 bases at J, leaving 0 bases unmatched.

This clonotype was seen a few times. CDR3 in amino acids: CSATTDGLYGYTF. DNA of the CDR3: TGCAGTGCTACCACCGACGGACTCTATGGCTACACCTTC. The rearrangement joins TRBV20-1 to TRBJ1-2; D uncertain. From germline, CDR1 is DFQATT and CDR2 SNEGSKA (reference sequence). V shed 4 bases and J shed 4 bases, with 13 bases lying between them. The CDR3 covers 13 residues.

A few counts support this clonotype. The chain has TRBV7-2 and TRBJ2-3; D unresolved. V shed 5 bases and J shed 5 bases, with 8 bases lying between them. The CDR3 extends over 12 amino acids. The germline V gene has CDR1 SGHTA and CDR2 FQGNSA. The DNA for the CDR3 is TGTGCCAGCAGCCTGTGGGGAGATACGCAGTATTTT. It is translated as CASSLWGDTQYF.

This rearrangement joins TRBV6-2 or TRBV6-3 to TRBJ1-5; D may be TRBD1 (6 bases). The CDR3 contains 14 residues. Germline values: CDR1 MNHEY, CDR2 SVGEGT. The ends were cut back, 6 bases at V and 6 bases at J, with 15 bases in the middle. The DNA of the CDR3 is TGTGCCAGCAGCCCAACAGGGTTCGTTCAGCCCCAGCATTTT. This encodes CASSPTGFVQPQHF.

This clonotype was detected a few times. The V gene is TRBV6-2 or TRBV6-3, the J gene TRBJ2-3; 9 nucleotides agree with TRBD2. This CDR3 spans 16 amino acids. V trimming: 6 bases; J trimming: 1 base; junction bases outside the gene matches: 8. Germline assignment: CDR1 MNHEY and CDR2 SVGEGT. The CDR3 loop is CASSPSKRGGTDTQYF. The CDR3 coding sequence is TGTGCCAGCAGCCCCTCGAAGCGGGGGGGCACAGATACGCAGTATTTT.

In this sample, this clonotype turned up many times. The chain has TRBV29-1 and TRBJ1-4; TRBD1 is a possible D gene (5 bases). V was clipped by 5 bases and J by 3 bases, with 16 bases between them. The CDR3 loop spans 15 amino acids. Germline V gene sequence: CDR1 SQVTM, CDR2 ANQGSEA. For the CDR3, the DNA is TGCAGCGTTTCCGGGACTGGAGGCTCTAATGAAAAACTGTTTTTT. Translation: CSVSGTGGSNEKLFF.

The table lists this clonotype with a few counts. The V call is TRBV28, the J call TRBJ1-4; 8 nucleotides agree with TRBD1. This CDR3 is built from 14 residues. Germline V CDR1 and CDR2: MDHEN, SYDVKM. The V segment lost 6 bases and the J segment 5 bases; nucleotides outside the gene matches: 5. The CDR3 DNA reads TGTGCCAGCAGCACTAACAGGGGGAATGAAAAACTGTTTTTT. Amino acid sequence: CASSTNRGNEKLFF. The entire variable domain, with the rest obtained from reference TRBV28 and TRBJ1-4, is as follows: DVKVTQSSRYLVKRTGEKVFLECVQDMDHENMFWYRQDPGLGLRLIYFSYDVKMKEKGDIPEGYSVSREKKERFSLILESASTNQTSMYLCASSTNRGNEKLFFGSGTQLSVL.

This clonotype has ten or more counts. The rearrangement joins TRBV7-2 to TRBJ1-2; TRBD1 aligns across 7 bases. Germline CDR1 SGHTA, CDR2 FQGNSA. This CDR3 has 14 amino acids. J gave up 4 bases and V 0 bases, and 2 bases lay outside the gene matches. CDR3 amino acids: CASSLAGGTYGYTF. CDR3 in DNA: TGTGCCAGCAGCTTAGCAGGGGGCACCTATGGCTACACCTTC.

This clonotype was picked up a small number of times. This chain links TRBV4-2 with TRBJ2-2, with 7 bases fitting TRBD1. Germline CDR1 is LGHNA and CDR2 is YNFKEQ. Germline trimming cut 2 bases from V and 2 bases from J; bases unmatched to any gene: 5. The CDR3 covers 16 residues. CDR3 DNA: TGTGCCAGCAGCCAAACCGGACAGGCAAACACCGGGGAGCTGTTTTTT. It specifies CASSQTGQANTGELFF.

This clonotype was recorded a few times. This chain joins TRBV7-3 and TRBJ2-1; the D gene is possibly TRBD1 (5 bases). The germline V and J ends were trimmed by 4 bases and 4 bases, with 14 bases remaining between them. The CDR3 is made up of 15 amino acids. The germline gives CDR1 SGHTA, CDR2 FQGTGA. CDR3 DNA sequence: TGTGCCAGCAGCTCGGCGGCCAGGGTATACAATGAGCAGTTCTTC. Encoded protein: CASSSAARVYNEQFF.

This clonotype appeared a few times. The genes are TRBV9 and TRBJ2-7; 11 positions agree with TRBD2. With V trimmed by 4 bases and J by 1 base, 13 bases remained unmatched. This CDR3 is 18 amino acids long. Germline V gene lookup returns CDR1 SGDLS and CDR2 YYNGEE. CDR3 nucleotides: TGTGCCAGCAGCCCCGTCCTGGGAGGGACTAGCGGATCCTACGAGCAGTACTTC. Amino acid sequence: CASSPVLGGTSGSYEQYF.

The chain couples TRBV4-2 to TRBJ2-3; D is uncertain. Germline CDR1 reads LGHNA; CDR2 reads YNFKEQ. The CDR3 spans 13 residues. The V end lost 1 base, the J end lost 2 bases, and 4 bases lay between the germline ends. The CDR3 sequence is CASSQAYTDTQYF. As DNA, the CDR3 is TGTGCCAGCAGCCAAGCTTACACAGATACGCAGTATTTT.

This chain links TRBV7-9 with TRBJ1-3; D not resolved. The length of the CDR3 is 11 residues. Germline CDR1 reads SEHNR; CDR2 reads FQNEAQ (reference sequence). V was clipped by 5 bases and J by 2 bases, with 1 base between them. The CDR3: CASSPGNTIYF. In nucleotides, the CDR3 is TGTGCCAGCAGCCCTGGAAACACCATATATTTT.

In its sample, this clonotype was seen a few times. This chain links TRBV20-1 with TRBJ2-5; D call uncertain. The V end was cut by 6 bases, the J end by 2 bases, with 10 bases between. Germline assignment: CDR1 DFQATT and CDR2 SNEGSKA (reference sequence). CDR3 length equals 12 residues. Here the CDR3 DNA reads TGCAGTGCCGAGACCCTGCAAGAGACCCAGTACTTC. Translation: CSAETLQETQYF.

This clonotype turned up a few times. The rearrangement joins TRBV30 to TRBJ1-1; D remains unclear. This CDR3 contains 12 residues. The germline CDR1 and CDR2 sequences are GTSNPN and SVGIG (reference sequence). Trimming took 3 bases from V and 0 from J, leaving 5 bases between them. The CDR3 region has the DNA TGTGCCTGGAGGAGAGTGAACACTGAAGCTTTCTTT. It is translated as CAWRRVNTEAFF.

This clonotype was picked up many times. The CDR3 loop is CASRLKADEKLFF. CDR3 DNA sequence: TGCGCCAGCAGGCTTAAGGCGGATGAAAAACTGTTTTTT. The chain recombines TRBV4-1 with TRBJ1-4; D unresolved. Looked up from germline, CDR1 is MGHRA and CDR2 is YSYEKL. CDR3 length: 13 amino acids. Trimming cost V 6 bases and J 6 bases, with 11 bases left between them.

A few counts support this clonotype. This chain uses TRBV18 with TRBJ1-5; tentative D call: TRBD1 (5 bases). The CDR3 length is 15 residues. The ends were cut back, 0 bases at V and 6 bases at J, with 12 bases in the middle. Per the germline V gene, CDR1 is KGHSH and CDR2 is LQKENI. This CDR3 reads CASSPPGRTGQPQHF. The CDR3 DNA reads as TGTGCCAGCTCACCACCGGGACGAACGGGTCAGCCCCAGCATTTT. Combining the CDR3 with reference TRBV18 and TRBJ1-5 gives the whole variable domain NAGVMQNPRHLVRRRGQEARLRCSPMKGHSHVYWYRQLPEEGLKFMVYLQKENIIDESGMPKERFSAEFPKEGPSILRIQQVVRGDSAAYFCASSPPGRTGQPQHFGDGTRLSIL.

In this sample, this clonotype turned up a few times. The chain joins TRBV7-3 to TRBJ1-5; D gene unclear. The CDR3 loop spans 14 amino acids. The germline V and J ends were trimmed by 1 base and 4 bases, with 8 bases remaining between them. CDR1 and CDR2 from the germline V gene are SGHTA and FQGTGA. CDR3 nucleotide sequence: TGTGCCAGCAGCTTAATGGGAGGGAATCAGCCCCAGCATTTT. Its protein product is CASSLMGGNQPQHF.